This TCR beta chain emerged from a study of T-cell reconstitution after alpha-beta-depleted transplantation in children (dated by TCRdb to 2015 to 2016). Turning to the overall study: The study quantitatively tracked T-cell immune reconstitution after TCRalphabeta/CD19-depleted allogeneic hematopoietic cell transplantation in children using TCR repertoire profiling.

The germline V gene sets CDR1 to MNHEY and CDR2 to SVGAGI. The CDR3 sequence holds 15 residues, the cysteine and phenylalanine included. The only DNA kept is the CDR3, 45 bases in frame from the first base. Library creation used PCR. TCRdb records Illumina HiSeq 2500 as the sequencer. To normalize quantification of the TCRbeta repertoire, the TCR libraries were built with molecular barcoding that relied on unique molecular identifiers. TCRdb ran its own pipeline on the public reads, namely fastp trimming at Q25 and MiXCR clone calling, and kept in-frame beta chains. Each record represents a unique CDR3 protein, reported with the most common genes and DNA among its rows. Here the sample has under 850,000 distinct CDR3 sequences; around 13% occur a single time. The ten top clones hold 0.65% to 0.9% of the sample. This clonotype was detected once. Its antigen remains undetermined. No per-base quality is available; no much larger clone lies one base away. One read alone is a weak basis.

Explained via the paper, the treatment or condition label denotes: allogeneic hematopoietic cell transplantation with graft depleted of TCRalphabeta T cells and CD19 B cells. The transplant recipients were children given TCRalphabeta/CD19-depleted allogeneic hematopoietic cell grafts. The research as a whole found: The frequencies of hyperexpanded clones fell over the following months, and after one year, T-cell counts and TCRbeta diversity were mostly attributed to newly produced T cells. The apparently early recovery of alphabetaT-cell counts about two months after transplant reportedly depended on only several hundred rapidly expanded clones that came from non-depleted graft cells. The high TCRbeta diversity at day 60 in some patients was ascribed to recipient T cells and intrathymic progenitors that had survived conditioning.

The rearranged chain carries TRBV6-5 and TRBJ2-3, with the identity of the D gene unclear. The assigned J gene may be wrong: the sequence end matches TRBJ1-5 better. Sequenced material: PBMCs, taken before TCRalphabeta/CD19-depleted stem cell transplant. The TCR comes from a girl aged 2-10 years with congenital amegakaryocytic thrombocytopenia, due to receive a stem cell transplant. CDR3 region: CASSYSSKPPDTQHF. Read as DNA, the sequence is TGTGCCAGCAGTTACTCGAGCAAGCCCCCAGATACGCAGCATTTT.